The sequence of this TCR beta chain was determined in a study of T cells in Graves' hyperthyroidism and ophthalmopathy. The study's findings and limits: The model made its ophthalmopathy prediction, and onset followed a median around six months later.

Exclusion criteria comprised uncontrolled infection, other autoimmune disease, pregnancy or lactation. The diagnostic basis comprised clinical symptoms, serum thyroxine and TRAb, thyroid ultrasound and orbital computed tomography. Extraction of PBMCs used 9 to 10 ml of fresh peripheral blood. RNA transcripts provided the source from which TCR beta CDR3 regions were amplified. Initially, a first-round RT-PCR of the TCR CDR3 employed the HTBI primer set. Each CDR3 protein is one row after TCRdb ran MiXCR on the multiplex PCR reads. Of some 350,000 distinct CDR3 sequences in the sample, roughly 15% are singletons; the top ten hold roughly 19%. Trimming took 2 bases from V and 11 from J, leaving 15 bases between them. Germline V gene sequence: CDR1 MDHEN, CDR2 SYDVKM. The CDR3 consists of 13 residues. In this sample, this clonotype turned up many times. Its antigen is unidentified.

The specimen was blood. The chain has TRBV28 and TRBJ1-2; D not certain. The sequence was collected from a woman aged 55-70 years with Graves' ophthalmopathy. In DNA, the CDR3 is TGTGCCAGCAGTTTACCGAAGACAACGGGGTACACCTTC. It codes for CASSLPKTTGYTF.